This passage covers 9 T cell receptor beta chains from one sample sequenced in a study of blood T cell repertoires in COVID-19. Repertoires were generated with immunoSEQ multiplex PCR, while TCRdb's copy carries only in-frame clones and drops some. This sample has about 160,000 clones, with roughly 85% found just once. The specimen was peripheral blood. These receptors were taken from a human donor with acute or convalescent COVID-19. The donor label of this sample is uncertain.

This chain joins TRBV7-2 and TRBJ2-5, with 7 bases identical to TRBD1. V lost 5 bases to trimming and J lost 0 bases; unmatched junction nucleotides: 6. Germline V gene sequence: CDR1 SGHTA, CDR2 FQGNSA. This CDR3 is built from 15 residues. DNA of the CDR3: TGTGCCAGCAGCACAGGGGTGGGGTACCAAGAGACCCAGTACTTC. This gives the protein CASSTGVGYQETQYF.

The chain recombines TRBV2 with TRBJ2-6; D may be TRBD1 (5 bases). The CDR3 length is 16 residues. Germline CDR1 reads SNHLY; CDR2 reads FYNNEI. V gave up 6 bases and J gave up 5 bases, with 17 bases separating them. The DNA of the CDR3 is TGTGCCAGCAGCGGTGACAGAAAAGCTAGGGCCAACGTCCTGACTTTC. The encoded protein is CASSGDRKARANVLTF. Combining the CDR3 with reference TRBV2 and TRBJ2-6 gives the whole variable domain EPEVTQTPSHQVTQMGQEVILRCVPISNHLYFYWYRQILGQKVEFLVSFYNNEISEKSEIFDDQFSVERPDGSNFTLKIRSTKLEDSAMYFCASSGDRKARANVLTFGAGSRLTVL.

This clone was detected only a few times. The chain is built from TRBV19 and TRBJ1-1, with TRBD1 as a possible D gene (5 bases). This CDR3 contains 17 residues. Germline-derived CDR1 and CDR2 are LNHDA and SQIVND (reference sequence). Trimming stripped 9 bases from V and 1 base from J, with 24 bases between. The CDR3 reads CASHFAGRDPRNTEAFF. The CDR3 region has the DNA TGTGCCAGCCATTTCGCTGGGCGGGACCCCAGGAACACTGAAGCTTTCTTT.

The chain links TRBV2 to TRBJ1-1, with D possibly TRBD1 on 5 matching bases. CDR1 and CDR2 from the germline V gene are SNHLY and FYNNEI. V was trimmed by 4 bases and J by 1 base, leaving 7 bases between them. The CDR3 is 13 amino acids. The CDR3 region is CASSAQGNTEAFF. CDR3 DNA: TGTGCCAGCAGTGCTCAGGGGAACACTGAAGCTTTCTTT.

This chain uses TRBV11-2 with TRBJ1-1; D unclear. CDR1 and CDR2 from the germline V gene are SGHAT and FQNNGV. V lost 2 bases and J 3 bases, leaving 10 bases between the germline ends. This CDR3 spans 14 amino acids. The DNA of the CDR3 is TGTGCCAGCAGCTTAACGTTGGGAGACACTGAAGCTTTCTTT. Translation: CASSLTLGDTEAFF.

V is TRBV19 and J is TRBJ1-1; D gene ambiguous. This CDR3 comprises 15 residues. Trimming removed 5 bases at V and 6 bases at J, with 19 bases between. The germline CDR1 and CDR2 sequences are LNHDA and SQIVND (reference sequence). The CDR3 DNA follows: TGTGCCAGTAGTCCGGGAACGGTGGCCTCCGCTGAAGCTTTCTTT. The encoded protein is CASSPGTVASAEAFF.

The chain links TRBV27 to TRBJ2-7; D possibly corresponds to TRBD1 (5 bases). The V gene lost 4 bases and the J gene lost 0 bases, with 13 bases spanning the gap. In germline, CDR1 is MNHEY, CDR2 SMNVEV (reference sequence). The CDR3 sequence is 15 residues long. The CDR3, as DNA: TGTGCCAGCAGTTCCCAGGGATTGAGCTCCTACGAGCAGTACTTC. Translating gives CASSSQGLSSYEQYF.

The chain is built from TRBV2 and TRBJ2-6; 7 positions agree with TRBD1. CDR1 SNHLY and CDR2 FYNNEI come from the germline V gene. J gave up 1 base and V 6 bases, and 3 bases lay outside the gene matches. The CDR3 spans 15 residues. CDR3 sequence: CASSRQGSGANVLTF. As DNA, the CDR3 is TGTGCCAGCAGCAGACAGGGTTCTGGGGCCAACGTCCTGACTTTC.

The V and J genes are TRBV6-2 or TRBV6-3 and TRBJ1-4, with 9 bases fitting TRBD1. The CDR3 runs to 17 residues. With 0 bases clipped from V and 1 base from J, the junction kept 3 bases outside the gene matches. The V gene's germline CDR1 is MNHEY and CDR2 SVGEGT. CDR3 region: CASSYSMDRGTNEKLFF. The CDR3 DNA reads TGTGCCAGCAGTTACTCCATGGACAGGGGAACTAATGAAAAACTGTTTTTT.